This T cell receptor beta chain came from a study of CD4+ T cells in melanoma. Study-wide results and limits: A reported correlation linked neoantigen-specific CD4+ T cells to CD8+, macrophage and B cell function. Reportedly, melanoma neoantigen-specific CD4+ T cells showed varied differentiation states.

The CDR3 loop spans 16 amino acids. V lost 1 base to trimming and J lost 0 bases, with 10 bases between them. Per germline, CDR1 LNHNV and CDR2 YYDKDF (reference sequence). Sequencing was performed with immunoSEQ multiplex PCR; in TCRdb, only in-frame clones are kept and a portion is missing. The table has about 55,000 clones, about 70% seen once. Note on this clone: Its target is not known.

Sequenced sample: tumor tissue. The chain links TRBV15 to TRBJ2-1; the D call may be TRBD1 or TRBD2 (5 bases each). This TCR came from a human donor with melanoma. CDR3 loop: CATSRGLGVSYNEQFF. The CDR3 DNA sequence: TGTGCCACCAGCAGAGGTTTGGGGGTCTCCTACAATGAGCAGTTCTTC.